This TCR beta chain was sequenced during a study of cytomegalovirus exposure and HLA in healthy donors (TCRdb year 2017). As for the study more broadly: According to a later analysis, one platform produced both the approximately 110 validation repertoires and the approximately 600 repertoires of the first cohort. The study aimed to test whether cataloging public T cell receptors could reveal signatures of past pathogen exposure. The study combined high-throughput TCR immunosequencing, statistical association of individual TCRs with disease status, and machine learning to predict cytomegalovirus infection status. In addition to the first cohort of 666 subjects, a separate validation cohort of over 90 different subjects was used.

A remark on this clone: This receptor's antigen is unknown. Per-base qualities were not stored, and no clone one base away is much larger.

Library preparation used the immunoSEQ multiplex PCR assay. The paper's data handling went like this. A statistical classification framework was developed to diagnose cytomegalovirus status using the catalog of TCR beta chain sequences. TCRdb limited this immuneACCESS table to in-frame rearrangements with V and J called. A share of clones is missing; checked studies link under half to unresolved V genes, and the rest is unexplained. Clone size and the V and J calls come from that table; the DNA yielded D and trimming. The sample has about 190,000 clones on record, about 80% of them singletons. 2.5% to 3% of the sample is taken by the ten largest. Overall results and qualifications from the work: A total of 164 TCR beta chains were listed by the study as associated with cytomegalovirus. Most TCR sequences were seen in very few donors, while some public TCRs were found in many individuals. In vitro tests confirmed that a few of the cytomegalovirus-associated TCR beta chains recognize cytomegalovirus antigens. The classifier was reported to diagnose cytomegalovirus status with high specificity and sensitivity in both the original cohort and the validation cohort. Subsequent analysis determined that TCRs grouped into clusters in the first cohort also showed a tendency toward co-occurrence across the 120 validation repertoires, and approximately 93% of cluster scores exceeded 0. According to the authors, the approach could potentially be generalized to other disease states and immunological phenotypes. The validation cohort had no HLA typing available for a later analysis, so co-occurrence within that cohort was assessed over all 120 or so repertoires.

Here V drops 2 bases and J drops 10 bases, and the junction holds 8 bases not matched to any gene. Its CDR3 holds 16 amino acids, cysteine through phenylalanine. Only the CDR3 part of the read is kept: 48 bases, read in frame from the first base. The germline V gene (reference sequence) sets CDR1 to LNHDA and CDR2 to SQIVND. The donors belonged to the validation cohort of over a hundred subjects, which was separate from the roughly 700-subject first cohort. Recombination joined TRBV19 with TRBJ1-6, and 10 junctional nucleotides match TRBD1. The sequenced sample was PBMCs. The receptor comes from a young woman in good health and CMV-seropositive. The nucleotide sequence is given as TGTGCCAGTAGTATATCCGGGACAGGGGTACGATCACCCCTCCACTTT. This yields the protein CASSISGTGVRSPLHF. The full variable domain, with segments outside the CDR3 supplied by the reference TRBV19 and TRBJ1-6 proteins, appears as DGGITQSPKYLFRKEGQNVTLSCEQNLNHDAMYWYRQDPGQGLRLIYYSQIVNDFQKGDIAEGYSVSREKKESFPLTVTSAQKNPTAFYLCASSISGTGVRSPLHFGNGTRLTVT.